Presented here are 30 T cell receptor beta chains from one specimen sequenced in a study of blood T cell repertoires in COVID-19. Repertoires were generated with immunoSEQ multiplex PCR, while TCRdb's copy carries only in-frame clones and drops some. Among a few hundred thousand clones listed, approximately 87% were seen once. Sequencing input: PBMCs or T cells enriched from blood (not recorded which). These receptors came from a woman aged 40 to 55 who had recovered from COVID-19.

In this sample, this clone turned up once. The rearrangement links TRBV7-6 to TRBJ2-1; possibly TRBD1 for D (6 bases). The V end was cut by 5 bases, the J end by 5 bases, with 19 bases between. The CDR3 is 16 amino acids. Germline CDR1 reads SGHVS; CDR2 reads FNYEAQ. DNA of the CDR3: TGTGCCAGCAGCCAGATGACAGGAGAACAAAACAATGAGCAGTTCTTC. Its translation is CASSQMTGEQNNEQFF.

The genes are TRBV29-1 and TRBJ2-1, with 7 bases identical to TRBD2. With V trimmed by 2 bases and J by 5 bases, 3 bases remained unmatched. CDR3 length: 13 residues. CDR1 and CDR2 from the germline V gene are SQVTM and ANQGSEA. The CDR3 sequence: CSVEREDHNEQFF. The CDR3 DNA reads TGCAGCGTTGAACGGGAGGACCACAATGAGCAGTTCTTC.

This clone was detected only once. Other DNA sequences from this sample encode an identical CDR3 as well. V and J are TRBV3-1 (or the pseudogene TRBV3-2) and TRBJ1-5, with unresolved D. Germline V CDR1 and CDR2: LGHDT, YNNKEL (reference sequence). V gave up 1 base and J gave up 1 base, with 5 bases separating them. The CDR3 sequence is 14 residues long. CDR3 residues: CASSQGLSNQPQHF. The DNA of the CDR3 is TGTGCCAGCAGCCAAGGACTAAGCAATCAGCCCCAGCATTTT.

The chain employs TRBV30 and TRBJ2-7, with 8 bases identical to TRBD2. V dropped 2 bases and J dropped 6; count of bases not matched to a gene: 15. There are 16 residues in the CDR3. Germline V gene sequence: CDR1 GTSNPN, CDR2 SVGIG (reference sequence). CDR3 sequence (DNA): TGTGCCTGGAGTCTAATCCCCCTCCGGCTAGCGGGCGAGCAGTACTTC. Translating it yields CAWSLIPLRLAGEQYF.

The rearrangement joins TRBV7-8 to TRBJ1-1; the match to TRBD1 covers 7 bases. The CDR3 is 17 amino acids. The germline V gene has CDR1 SGHVS and CDR2 FQNEAQ. Trimming removed 2 bases from V and 1 base from J; junction bases left unmatched: 10. The CDR3 DNA reads as TGTGCCAGCAGCTTATTGGGGACAGTAATTTGGAACACTGAAGCTTTCTTT. This translates into CASSLLGTVIWNTEAFF.

In this sample, this clone turned up once. The chain joins TRBV18 to TRBJ1-5, with 9 bases identical to TRBD1. The V gene's germline CDR1 is KGHSH and CDR2 LQKENI. This CDR3 is 17 amino acids long. V shed 3 bases and J 6 bases; nucleotides not matched to a gene: 12. This CDR3 reads CASSPGIDRGYFQPQHF. CDR3 DNA: TGTGCCAGCTCACCGGGCATTGACAGGGGGTATTTTCAGCCCCAGCATTTT.

V is TRBV5-1 and J is TRBJ2-1; D possibly corresponds to TRBD2 (6 bases). The CDR3 covers 16 residues. CDR1 and CDR2 from the germline V gene are SGHRS and YFSETQ. V was clipped by 0 bases and J by 2 bases, with 12 bases between them. The CDR3 loop is CASSLGPGATYNEQFF. The DNA for the CDR3 is TGCGCCAGCAGCTTGGGGCCGGGAGCTACCTACAATGAGCAGTTCTTC.

V and J are TRBV11-1 and TRBJ1-1, with 10 bases aligning to TRBD1. The CDR3 runs to 16 residues. Germline values: CDR1 SGHAT, CDR2 FQDESV (reference sequence). The V gene end was trimmed by 4 bases and the J gene end by 6 bases; junction bases not matched to a gene: 11. CDR3 coding DNA: TGTGCCAGCAGCTACGGGATTGGGGACAGGGGCTCTGAAGCTTTCTTT. Protein product: CASSYGIGDRGSEAFF.

This chain connects TRBV18 to TRBJ2-2; possible D gene TRBD2, 5 bases. CDR3 length equals 15 residues. Germline lookup yields CDR1 KGHSH and CDR2 LQKENI. The germline V and J ends were trimmed by 6 bases and 0 bases, with 11 bases remaining between them. CDR3: CASSSGGTNTGELFF. The CDR3 coding sequence is TGTGCCAGCTCGAGCGGAGGAACGAACACCGGGGAGCTGTTTTTT. The variable domain in full, completed from reference TRBV18 and TRBJ2-2, reads NAGVMQNPRHLVRRRGQEARLRCSPMKGHSHVYWYRQLPEEGLKFMVYLQKENIIDESGMPKERFSAEFPKEGPSILRIQQVVRGDSAAYFCASSSGGTNTGELFFGEGSRLTVL.

The rearrangement joins TRBV5-1 to TRBJ2-5; D is possibly TRBD2 (5 bases). With 1 base removed from V and 5 bases from J, the gap between germline ends came to 12 bases. From germline, CDR1 is SGHRS and CDR2 YFSETQ. The CDR3 length is 14 residues. CDR3 sequence (DNA): TGCGCCAGCAGCTTGATTACTTCGGGGGAGACCCAGTACTTC. It codes for CASSLITSGETQYF.

CDR3 DNA sequence: TGTGCCAGCAGTGACCTGACAGGGGGCGGAGAGACCCAGTACTTC. As protein: CASSDLTGGGETQYF. This chain uses TRBV2 with TRBJ2-5; TRBD1 matches at 10 bases. Trimming took 3 bases from V and 4 from J; bases not matched to a gene: 5. The germline V gene has CDR1 SNHLY and CDR2 FYNNEI. This CDR3 is built from 15 residues.

This clone was found a few times. This chain uses TRBV5-6 with TRBJ2-1; 7 nucleotides line up with TRBD1. CDR1 and CDR2 (germline): SGHDT, YYEEEE. The CDR3 covers 14 residues. V lost 4 bases and J lost 8; bases outside the gene matches: 9. The CDR3 spells CASSMSDRDHEQFF. The CDR3 DNA reads TGTGCCAGCAGCATGAGTGACAGGGACCATGAGCAGTTCTTC.

The chain's CDR3 is CASSILASGVSSYYNEQFF. CDR3 DNA sequence: TGTGCCAGTAGTATCTTGGCTAGCGGGGTTTCCTCTTACTACAATGAGCAGTTCTTC. The chain joins TRBV19 to TRBJ2-1, with 9 bases matching TRBD2. The V segment lost 3 bases and the J segment 3 bases; nucleotides outside the gene matches: 15. This CDR3 has 19 amino acids. Germline loops: CDR1 LNHDA, CDR2 SQIVND (reference sequence).

The rearrangement joins TRBV4-3 to TRBJ1-4; the D is unclear. The V gene lost 0 bases and the J gene lost 4 bases, with 3 bases spanning the gap. Germline lookup yields CDR1 LGHNA and CDR2 YSLEER. The length of the CDR3 is 13 residues. This chain's CDR3 is CASSQDLNEKLFF. The CDR3 nucleotides read TGCGCCAGCAGCCAAGATCTTAATGAAAAACTGTTTTTT.

This sequence joins TRBV11-2 and TRBJ2-7; the match to TRBD2 covers 10 bases. The V gene end was trimmed by 5 bases and the J gene end by 2 bases; junction bases not matched to a gene: 15. Germline loops: CDR1 SGHAT, CDR2 FQNNGV. This CDR3 region has 18 residues. The CDR3 DNA reads as TGTGCCAGCAGCCCTAACGCTCGGACTAGCGGAGGACCCTACGAGCAGTACTTC. The encoded protein is CASSPNARTSGGPYEQYF. The whole variable domain, remainder taken from reference TRBV11-2 and TRBJ2-7, is EAGVAQSPRYKIIEKRQSVAFWCNPISGHATLYWYQQILGQGPKLLIQFQNNGVVDDSQLPKDRFSAERLKGVDSTLKIQPAKLEDSAVYLCASSPNARTSGGPYEQYFGPGTRLTVT.

The chain has TRBV18 and TRBJ1-5; D unresolved. Per the germline V gene, CDR1 is KGHSH and CDR2 is LQKENI. V was trimmed by 2 bases and J by 5 bases, leaving 10 bases between them. CDR3 size: 14 residues. CDR3 coding DNA: TGTGCCAGCTCACCAGAGTCAATCTATCAGCCCCAGCATTTT. It codes for CASSPESIYQPQHF.

J is TRBJ1-5 and V is TRBV3-1 (or the pseudogene TRBV3-2); TRBD1 agrees at 11 bases. The CDR3 is 16 residues long. The V gene's germline CDR1 is LGHDT and CDR2 YNNKEL (reference sequence). With 5 bases clipped from V and 1 base from J, the junction kept 4 bases outside the gene matches. Here the CDR3 reads CASSAGTGGSNQPQHF. DNA of the CDR3: TGTGCCAGCAGCGCTGGGACAGGGGGGAGCAATCAGCCCCAGCATTTT.

The chain employs TRBV9 and TRBJ1-6; D might be TRBD1 (6 bases). The CDR3 loop spans 14 amino acids. From germline, CDR1 is SGDLS and CDR2 YYNGEE. Trimming took 4 bases from V and 10 from J, leaving 15 bases between them. CDR3 sequence reads: CASSPSGVVSPLHF. CDR3 bases: TGTGCCAGCAGCCCTTCAGGGGTTGTATCACCCCTCCACTTT.

J is TRBJ2-2 and V is TRBV6-2 or TRBV6-3; D unresolved. This CDR3 comprises 12 residues. The germline V gene encodes CDR1 MNHEY and CDR2 SVGEGT. Between the trimmed V and J ends, which lost 2 bases and 4 bases, there was a span of 2 bases. In DNA, the CDR3 is TGTGCCAGCAGTTACCTCACCGGGGAGCTGTTTTTT. The encoded protein is CASSYLTGELFF.

The chain employs TRBV4-3 and TRBJ1-2, with 7 nucleotides matching TRBD1. This CDR3 region has 14 residues. The germline gives CDR1 LGHNA, CDR2 YSLEER. V gave up 3 bases and J gave up 6 bases; unmatched junction bases: 7. CDR3 residues: CASSHPGGFDGYTF. CDR3 DNA: TGCGCCAGCAGCCATCCAGGGGGTTTCGATGGCTACACCTTC.

Comment on this clone: The junction departs from the called germline gene at one end, perhaps through a read error. This rearrangement joins TRBV7-7 to TRBJ2-1; 8 bases map to TRBD2. This CDR3 region has 16 residues. Germline V gene lookup returns CDR1 SSHAT and CDR2 FNYEAQ (reference sequence). CDR3 coding DNA: TGTGCTAGCAGCTTAGGGGCGGGAGGTACTTACAATGAGCAGTTCTTC. Translation gives CASSLGAGGTYNEQFF.

The gene calls are TRBV6-2 or TRBV6-3 and TRBJ1-4; D remains unclear. The CDR3 is 14 amino acids. Germline CDR1 MNHEY, CDR2 SVGEGT. The germline V and J ends were trimmed by 0 bases and 8 bases, with 10 bases remaining between them. CDR3 in DNA: TGTGCCAGCAGTTACTCCGGGAGTCGGGAAAAACTGTTTTTT. Protein: CASSYSGSREKLFF.

The chain recombines TRBV7-9 with TRBJ2-2; D unresolved. Germline V gives CDR1 SEHNR, CDR2 FQNEAQ (reference sequence). Trimming pared 3 bases from V and 3 bases from J, leaving 5 bases between. There are 13 residues in the CDR3. This CDR3 is CASSFPYTGELFF. The DNA for the CDR3 is TGTGCCAGCAGCTTCCCCTACACCGGGGAGCTGTTTTTT. The full variable domain, its missing parts supplied by reference TRBV7-9 and TRBJ2-2, is DTGVSQNPRHKITKRGQNVTFRCDPISEHNRLYWYRQTLGQGPEFLTYFQNEAQLEKSRLLSDRFSAERPKGSFSTLEIQRTEQGDSAMYLCASSFPYTGELFFGEGSRLTVL.

This clone appeared a single time. V usage is TRBV5-1 and J usage is TRBJ2-1; the match to TRBD2 covers 15 bases. Germline-derived CDR1 and CDR2 are SGHRS and YFSETQ. After removal of 0 bases from V and 5 bases from J, the junction contained 9 bases not matched to a gene. The CDR3 has 19 residues. The CDR3 bases are TGCGCCAGCAGCTTGGACTACGGGACTAGCGGGAGGTATAACAATGAGCAGTTCTTC. Amino acid sequence: CASSLDYGTSGRYNNEQFF.

The chain joins TRBV6-5 to TRBJ1-5; D gene ambiguous. V gave up 5 bases and J gave up 4 bases, with 12 bases separating them. The germline gives CDR1 MNHEY, CDR2 SVGAGI. This CDR3 spans 14 amino acids. The CDR3, as DNA: TGTGCCAGCAGTAGGCCAGGCACAAATCAGCCCCAGCATTTT. Translation gives CASSRPGTNQPQHF.

V gene TRBV5-1 combines with J gene TRBJ1-1, with D uncertain. CDR3 length equals 14 residues. Germline lookup yields CDR1 SGHRS and CDR2 YFSETQ. V gave up 4 bases and J gave up 2 bases, with 12 bases separating them. The CDR3 region is CASSAGLSNTEAFF. The DNA for the CDR3 is TGCGCCAGCAGCGCCGGTTTAAGTAACACTGAAGCTTTCTTT.

The chain has TRBV5-6 and TRBJ2-1; 7 bases are shared with TRBD2. CDR3 length: 17 residues. Germline V gene data show CDR1 as SGHDT and CDR2 as YYEEEE. Trimming cost V 3 bases and J 1 base; bases outside gene matches: 10. The CDR3 is CASSSAREDMSYNEQFF. The CDR3 DNA reads as TGTGCCAGCAGCTCCGCCCGGGAGGATATGTCCTACAATGAGCAGTTCTTC. Based on the CDR3 plus reference TRBV5-6 and TRBJ2-1, the full variable domain is DAGVTQSPTHLIKTRGQQVTLRCSPKSGHDTVSWYQQALGQGPQFIFQYYEEEERQRGNFPDRFSGHQFPNYSSELNVNALLLGDSALYLCASSSAREDMSYNEQFFGPGTRLTVL.

This clone occurred a few times. The V and J genes are TRBV27 and TRBJ1-3; TRBD1 agrees at 7 bases. The CDR3 runs 17 residues. V lost 5 bases, J lost 4 bases, and 14 bases stayed unmatched. Per germline, CDR1 MNHEY and CDR2 SMNVEV (reference sequence). CDR3 DNA sequence: TGTGCCAGCAGTGCCCTCGTATGGGGACAGTTCGGAAACACCATATATTTT. Translating it yields CASSALVWGQFGNTIYF.

The chain is built from TRBV7-2 and TRBJ2-2, with D uncertain. Germline loops: CDR1 SGHTA, CDR2 FQGNSA. The V and J ends lost 2 bases and 7 bases respectively, with 5 bases between them. The CDR3 totals 12 residues. DNA of the CDR3: TGTGCCAGCAGCTTAAAATACGGGGAGCTGTTTTTT. Amino acid sequence: CASSLKYGELFF.

V is TRBV14 and J is TRBJ1-2, with a tentative D call TRBD1 (6 bases). The CDR3 length is 19 residues. V was shortened by 1 base and J by 0 bases, with 21 bases between the two germline ends. In germline, CDR1 is SGHDN, CDR2 FVKESK. The chain's CDR3 is CASSQGLSSLRTANYGYTF. In DNA form, the CDR3 reads TGTGCCAGCAGCCAAGGTCTTTCTTCTTTGAGGACAGCTAACTATGGCTACACCTTC.